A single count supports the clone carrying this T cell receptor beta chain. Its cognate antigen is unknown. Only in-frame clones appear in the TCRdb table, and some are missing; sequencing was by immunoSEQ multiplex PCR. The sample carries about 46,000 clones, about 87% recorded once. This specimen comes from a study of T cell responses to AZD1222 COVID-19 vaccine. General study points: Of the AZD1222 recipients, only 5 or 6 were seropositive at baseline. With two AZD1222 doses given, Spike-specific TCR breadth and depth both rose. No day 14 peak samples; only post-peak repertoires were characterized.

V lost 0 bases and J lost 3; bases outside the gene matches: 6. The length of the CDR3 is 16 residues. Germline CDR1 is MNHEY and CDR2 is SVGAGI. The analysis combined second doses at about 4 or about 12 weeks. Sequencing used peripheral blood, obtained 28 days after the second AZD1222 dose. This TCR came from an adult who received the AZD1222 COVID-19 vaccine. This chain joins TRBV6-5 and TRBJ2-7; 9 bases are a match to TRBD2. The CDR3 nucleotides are TGTGCCAGCAGTTACTCAGAGGCGACTAGCGGCTACGAGCAGTACTTC. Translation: CASSYSEATSGYEQYF.